This entry concerns a single TCR beta chain. Its target is unknown. These data come from a study of T cell responses to AZD1222 COVID-19 vaccine. Study results and limitations: Nearly half of spike-specific TCRs reportedly target unmutated variant regions.

V was pared by 0 bases and J by 3 bases, with 7 bases between. Per germline, CDR1 SGHDT and CDR2 YYEEEE. The CDR3 runs to 13 residues. The assay was immunoSEQ multiplex PCR, and TCRdb's table has in-frame clones only and misses some. In the table there are approximately 190,000 clones, approximately 91% of which are singletons. This TCR was sampled from an adult in good health. Sequenced here: peripheral blood, sampled on day 0 of AZD1222 vaccination. This sequence joins TRBV5-6 and TRBJ2-7; TRBD1 is a possible D gene (6 bases). CDR3 residues: CASSLAGVYEQYF. The CDR3, as DNA: TGTGCCAGCAGCTTGGCAGGGGTCTACGAGCAGTACTTC.